This TCR beta chain originates from a study of T cell repertoires in cytomegalovirus infection. Study overall: HLA-B-restricted CMV epitopes that are well studied were used alongside recently identified HLA-C-restricted ones. From public TCR beta signatures came an indication of both CMV infection and matching HLA type.

TCRdb called the reads again in MiXCR, with one record for every CDR3 protein. The sample has around 300,000 distinct CDR3 sequences; approximately 25% are singletons. This clonotype was observed a handful of times. Its antigen is unidentified. Findings and caveats of the study: The study found HLA-C-restricted CMV-specific TCR beta clonotypes dominating the ex vivo response.

V lost 2 bases, J lost 4 bases, and 11 bases lay in between. This CDR3 spans 14 amino acids. This TCR was recovered from a human donor in good health (CMV status not recorded). Some clones in this sample may be carry-over from other donors' samples. The chain employs TRBV12-3 or TRBV12-4 and TRBJ1-1; the D is unclear. The source was cultured PBMCs, collected from culture after CMV antigen stimulation. The CDR3 region is CASSLSGVATEAFF. The DNA of the CDR3 is TGTGCCAGCAGTTTAAGTGGGGTGGCCACTGAAGCTTTCTTT.